Below are 29 T cell receptor beta chains sequenced from a single sample in a study of T cell responses to AZD1222 COVID-19 vaccine. Sequencing was performed with immunoSEQ multiplex PCR; in TCRdb, only in-frame clones are kept and a portion is missing. This sample has fewer than 120,000 clones, with around 89% found just once. The material sequenced was peripheral blood, taken on day 0 of AZD1222 vaccination. Receptors originate from an adult in good health.

The V call is TRBV7-9, the J call TRBJ2-1; the D call may be TRBD1 or TRBD2 (5 bases each). CDR3 length: 15 amino acids. Trimming took 7 bases from V and 6 from J, leaving 19 bases between them. Germline V gene data show CDR1 as SEHNR and CDR2 as FQNEAQ (reference sequence). The DNA of the CDR3 is TGTGCCAGCACCAACCGGGACCACCTGGGCAATGAGCAGTTCTTC. Translation gives CASTNRDHLGNEQFF.

V and J are TRBV6-2 or TRBV6-3 and TRBJ2-7; 9 nucleotides line up with TRBD2. Germline CDR1 is MNHEY and CDR2 is SVGEGT. V shed 5 bases, J shed 4 bases, and the junction held 9 bases outside the gene matches. The CDR3 has 15 amino acids. CDR3 in amino acids: CASSPAGTSTYEQYF. Written as DNA, the CDR3 is TGTGCCAGCAGTCCGGCGGGGACTAGCACTTACGAGCAGTACTTC.

J is TRBJ2-1 and V is TRBV9; the match to TRBD2 covers 10 bases. The CDR3 loop spans 16 amino acids. The V gene end was trimmed by 6 bases and the J gene end by 1 base; junction bases not matched to a gene: 7. CDR1 and CDR2 from the germline V gene are SGDLS and YYNGEE. The CDR3 protein is CASTRAGGRSYNEQFF. The CDR3 DNA reads as TGTGCCAGCACCCGAGCGGGGGGGCGTTCCTACAATGAGCAGTTCTTC.

V usage is TRBV19 and J usage is TRBJ1-4; unclear D gene. Germline V lookup: CDR1 LNHDA, CDR2 SQIVND (reference sequence). This CDR3 is 16 amino acids long. V dropped 3 bases and J dropped 2 bases, with 13 bases sitting between them. The CDR3 DNA is TGTGCCAGTAGTATTCGGCTCCGGTTGACTAATGAAAAACTGTTTTTT. Its translation is CASSIRLRLTNEKLFF.

The chain uses TRBV24-1 and TRBJ1-5, with TRBD1 as a possible D gene (6 bases). Germline lookup yields CDR1 KGHDR and CDR2 SFDVKD. With 4 bases removed from V and 5 bases from J, the gap between germline ends came to 11 bases. The CDR3 loop spans 14 amino acids. CDR3 in DNA: TGTGCCACCAGTGAACAGGGAATCCATCAGCCCCAGCATTTT. It encodes CATSEQGIHQPQHF.

In nucleotides, the CDR3 is TGTGCCAGCAGTGATTTCGACAGGGAGGACGGCGAGCAGTACTTC. The encoded protein is CASSDFDREDGEQYF. V gene TRBV25-1 combines with J gene TRBJ2-7; D is perhaps TRBD1 (7 bases). Germline CDR1 and CDR2: MGHDK and SYGVNS. V was cut by 3 bases and J by 6 bases, with 18 bases left in between. The CDR3 consists of 15 residues.

The V gene is TRBV2, the J gene TRBJ2-5, with D hard to call. Germline V CDR1 and CDR2: SNHLY, FYNNEI. This CDR3 region has 12 residues. Trimming took off 7 bases at V and 5 bases at J, with 11 bases between the two ends. DNA of the CDR3: TGTGCCAGCACCGACCGGTTGGAGACCCAGTACTTC. It codes for CASTDRLETQYF.

The rearrangement links TRBV18 to TRBJ2-7, with TRBD1 identical over 9 bases. The trim removed 3 bases at V and 7 bases at J, leaving 4 bases unmatched. The CDR3 runs 13 residues. The V gene's germline CDR1 is KGHSH and CDR2 LQKENI. The CDR3 region is CASSPGQGREQYF. In DNA, the CDR3 is TGTGCCAGCTCACCGGGACAGGGCCGGGAGCAGTACTTC.

This chain uses TRBV5-5 with TRBJ2-2; unclear D gene. V was cut by 4 bases and J by 5 bases, with 6 bases left in between. Germline V CDR1 and CDR2: SGHKS, YYEKEE (reference sequence). CDR3 size: 12 residues. The DNA of the CDR3 is TGTGCCAGCAGCCCCGTAACCGGGGAGCTGTTTTTT. Translated, it gives CASSPVTGELFF.

The V gene is TRBV5-1, the J gene TRBJ1-1; 10 bases match TRBD1. CDR3 length: 15 residues. The V gene's germline CDR1 is SGHRS and CDR2 YFSETQ. Unmatched junction bases numbered 5, after V lost 1 base and J lost 5 bases. The CDR3, as DNA: TGCGCCAGCAGCTTGACTGGACAGGGGGTAACTGAAGCTTTCTTT. Amino acid sequence: CASSLTGQGVTEAFF.

The chain recombines TRBV5-1 with TRBJ1-2; D gene uncertain. The length of the CDR3 is 13 residues. CDR1 and CDR2 from the germline V gene are SGHRS and YFSETQ. V gave up 0 bases and J gave up 2 bases, with 5 bases separating them. DNA for the CDR3: TGCGCCAGCAGCTTGGCCCAGAACTATGGCTACACCTTC. Residues: CASSLAQNYGYTF.

This chain's CDR3 is CASSKERDNVGQYF. CDR3 coding DNA: TGTGCCAGCAGCAAAGAGCGGGACAATGTTGGGCAGTACTTC. V gene TRBV21-1 combines with J gene TRBJ2-7; the table's D call of TRBD2 was not tested on the DNA. TRBV21-1 is termed a pseudogene. CDR3 size: 14 residues.

The sample holds one count of this clone. This chain links TRBV5-6 with TRBJ2-7; TRBD2 might be the D (6 bases). CDR1 and CDR2 (germline): SGHDT, YYEEEE. The CDR3 runs to 15 residues. V was shortened by 0 bases and J by 3 bases, with 13 bases between the two germline ends. The CDR3 loop is CASSLVGREVYEQYF. The CDR3 DNA is TGTGCCAGCAGCTTGGTCGGCAGGGAGGTCTACGAGCAGTACTTC.

J is TRBJ2-1 and V is TRBV5-8; 7 nucleotides line up with TRBD1. The CDR3 is 15 residues long. Germline CDR1 reads SGHTS; CDR2 reads YDEGEE. The V and J ends lost 9 bases and 0 bases, in that order; junction bases with no gene match: 9. CDR3 DNA: TGTGCCACCACTCAGGGGGTCAGCTCCTACAATGAGCAGTTCTTC. Translated: CATTQGVSSYNEQFF. Full variable domain (rest looked up from reference TRBV5-8 and TRBJ2-1): EAGVTQSPTHLIKTRGQQATLRCSPISGHTSVYWYQQALGLGLQFLLWYDEGEERNRGNFPPRFSGRQFPNYSSELNVNALELEDSALYLCATTQGVSSYNEQFFGPGTRLTVL.

This chain joins TRBV12-3 or TRBV12-4 and TRBJ2-5; maybe TRBD1 (7 bases). Trimming cost V 6 bases and J 1 base, with 9 bases left between them. The CDR3 loop spans 13 amino acids. Here the CDR3 reads CASRRDSQETQYF. CDR3 DNA: TGTGCCAGCAGGCGGGACAGCCAAGAGACCCAGTACTTC.

This rearrangement joins TRBV6-5 to TRBJ2-3; 8 bases fit TRBD2. After removal of 8 bases from V and 0 bases from J, the junction contained 4 bases not matched to a gene. From germline, CDR1 is MNHEY and CDR2 SVGAGI. The CDR3 consists of 14 residues. Here the CDR3 DNA reads TGTGCCAGCGGGACTAGTCCTAGCACAGATACGCAGTATTTT. Amino acids: CASGTSPSTDTQYF.

This clone has just a few counts. The chain employs TRBV12-3 or TRBV12-4 and TRBJ1-5; the D is unclear. Trimming stripped 2 bases from V and 0 bases from J, with 2 bases between. The CDR3 runs 13 residues. Here the CDR3 reads CASSLISNQPQHF. CDR3 sequence (DNA): TGTGCCAGCAGTTTAATTAGCAATCAGCCCCAGCATTTT.

The chain links TRBV24-1 to TRBJ1-5, with a tentative D call TRBD1 (6 bases). CDR3 length: 15 residues. Germline lookup yields CDR1 KGHDR and CDR2 SFDVKD. V lost 0 bases and J 7 bases, leaving 12 bases between the germline ends. CDR3 protein: CATSDLQARGQPQHF. The CDR3 bases are TGTGCCACCAGTGATTTGCAGGCCAGGGGCCAGCCCCAGCATTTT.

The chain couples TRBV14 to TRBJ2-1, with TRBD2 matching 11 bases. The CDR3 consists of 16 residues. Germline assignment: CDR1 SGHDN and CDR2 FVKESK. J gave up 3 bases and V 4 bases, and 5 bases lay outside the gene matches. The CDR3 coding sequence is TGTGCCAGCAGCCGCCGACTAGCGGGGAACTACAATGAGCAGTTCTTC. This sequence encodes CASSRRLAGNYNEQFF. Supplemented by reference TRBV14 and TRBJ2-1, the full variable domain reads EAGVTQFPSHSVIEKGQTVTLRCDPISGHDNLYWYRRVMGKEIKFLLHFVKESKQDESGMPNNRFLAERTGGTYSTLKVQPAELEDSGVYFCASSRRLAGNYNEQFFGPGTRLTVL.

This clone was seen a single time. The chain uses TRBV13 and TRBJ1-2; 7 bases line up with TRBD1. Germline lookup yields CDR1 PRHDT and CDR2 FYEKMQ (reference sequence). The V gene end was trimmed by 4 bases and the J gene end by 7 bases; junction bases not matched to a gene: 18. This CDR3 spans 17 amino acids. The CDR3 DNA reads as TGTGCCAGCAGCTCCTCCGGGACAGTTTTCTTGCGGGGTGGCTACACCTTC. As protein: CASSSSGTVFLRGGYTF. Full variable domain (outside the CDR3, taken from reference TRBV13 and TRBJ1-2): AAGVIQSPRHLIKEKRETATLKCYPIPRHDTVYWYQQGPGQDPQFLISFYEKMQSDKGSIPDRFSAQQFSDYHSELNMSSLELGDSALYFCASSSSGTVFLRGGYTFGSGTRLTVV.

The genes are TRBV4-1 and TRBJ2-5; possibly TRBD1 for D (7 bases). The CDR3 spans 14 residues. CDR1 and CDR2 from the germline V gene are MGHRA and YSYEKL. Trimming took off 4 bases at V and 5 bases at J, with 14 bases between the two ends. The CDR3 DNA reads TGCGCCAGCAGCCCGACAGGGAGGAGGGAGACCCAGTACTTC. It translates to CASSPTGRRETQYF.

This chain links TRBV4-1 with TRBJ2-7; tentative D call: TRBD2 (5 bases). The CDR3 covers 17 residues. CDR1 and CDR2 from the germline V gene are MGHRA and YSYEKL. Trimming cost V 1 base and J 1 base, with 17 bases left between them. The CDR3 sequence is CASSQVGLRGRSYEQYF. The DNA for the CDR3 is TGCGCCAGCAGCCAAGTTGGATTACGAGGGCGGTCCTACGAGCAGTACTTC.

The chain carries TRBV7-4 and TRBJ2-3; D not resolved. Germline values: CDR1 SGHVT, CDR2 SQSDAQ. V was cut by 5 bases and J by 2 bases, with 17 bases left in between. CDR3 length: 16 residues. This CDR3 reads CASSPRHILVTDTQYF. The CDR3 nucleotides are TGTGCCAGCAGCCCCCGTCACATTTTAGTCACAGATACGCAGTATTTT.

The CDR3 sequence is CASSATGYTEAFF. The CDR3 DNA reads TGTGCCAGCAGCGCCACAGGGTATACTGAAGCTTTCTTT. The V gene is TRBV6-4, the J gene TRBJ1-1; a weak D match, TRBD1 (6 bases). This CDR3 has 13 residues. From germline, CDR1 is MRHNA and CDR2 SNTAGT. V dropped 6 bases and J dropped 5 bases, with 13 bases sitting between them.

Here the CDR3 DNA reads TGTGCCAGCTCACCTCGGGACTCCTACGAGCAGTACTTC. Its protein product is CASSPRDSYEQYF. The V and J genes are TRBV18 and TRBJ2-7, with a tentative D call TRBD2 (5 bases). The V gene lost 3 bases and the J gene lost 0 bases, with 6 bases spanning the gap. Germline values: CDR1 KGHSH, CDR2 LQKENI. The CDR3 loop spans 13 amino acids.

The chain carries TRBV7-8 and TRBJ1-6, with D uncertain. Germline V lookup: CDR1 SGHVS, CDR2 FQNEAQ. This CDR3 spans 15 amino acids. The V end lost 1 base, the J end lost 6 bases, and 10 bases lay between the germline ends. CDR3: CASSLEPTVNSPLHF. The CDR3 region has the DNA TGTGCCAGCAGCTTAGAGCCCACTGTTAATTCACCCCTCCACTTT.

Worth noting for this clone: The junction does not match germline at one end; this may be a read error. J is TRBJ2-1 and V is TRBV12-3 or TRBV12-4, with D possibly being TRBD1 or TRBD2 (5 bases each). This CDR3 is 10 amino acids long. CDR3 DNA: TGTGCCAGCAGCGGCCCAGGGACGGTCTTC. It yields the protein CASSGPGTVF.

The sample holds one count of this clone. The chain carries TRBV19 and TRBJ1-3; D is undetermined. Germline CDR1 is LNHDA and CDR2 is SQIVND (reference sequence). The CDR3 loop spans 16 amino acids. The germline V and J ends were trimmed by 5 bases and 0 bases, with 14 bases remaining between them. The CDR3 sequence: CASSPLERISGNTIYF. CDR3 in DNA: TGTGCCAGTAGTCCCTTGGAGCGGATCTCTGGAAACACCATATATTTT.

This clone has only a few counts. The genes are TRBV5-5 and TRBJ2-6; 8 positions agree with TRBD2. The CDR3 totals 16 residues. V was clipped by 6 bases and J by 0 bases; unmatched bases: 5. The germline CDR1 and CDR2 sequences are SGHKS and YYEKEE (reference sequence). The DNA for the CDR3 is TGTGCCAGCACCGGGAGGGGGGGCTCTGGGGCCAACGTCCTGACTTTC. Translating gives CASTGRGGSGANVLTF. The full variable domain, in which reference TRBV5-5 and TRBJ2-6 provide the parts outside the CDR3, is DAGVTQSPTHLIKTRGQQVTLRCSPISGHKSVSWYQQVLGQGPQFIFQYYEKEERGRGNFPDRFSARQFPNYSSELNVNALLLGDSALYLCASTGRGGSGANVLTFGAGSRLTVL.